This TCR beta chain was profiled in a study of blood T cell repertoires in COVID-19. As for the study in general: Spain, Italy and the United States supplied samples that represented acute and convalescent COVID-19. PBMCs, B-cell-depleted T cells, or T cells provided the cDNA or gDNA that made up the material.

The authors' processing: Nucleated cell counts were estimated from reference gene primer amplification. This table comes from immunoSEQ multiplex PCR, and its TCRdb copy is limited to in-frame clones, with some not included. That table gives V, J and clone size, and the DNA gave D and trimming. Of around 59,000 clones in the sample, about 76% were seen once. This clonotype was obtained from a woman of 80 years or more with active or convalescent COVID-19. Material: peripheral blood.

The CDR3 sequence is CASSYEGRTTEAFF. CDR3 DNA: TGTGCCAGCAGTTACGAAGGGAGGACTACTGAAGCTTTCTTT. The V and J genes are TRBV6-2 or TRBV6-3 and TRBJ1-1, with D unresolved. Germline-derived CDR1 and CDR2 are MNHEY and SVGEGT. Trimming left V 2 bases short and J 5 bases short, with 12 bases between. CDR3 length equals 14 residues.